Each of the 8 T cell receptor beta chains below was sequenced from the same sample in a study of technical replicates of blood from several donors. Sequencing was performed with immunoSEQ multiplex PCR; in TCRdb, only in-frame clones are kept and a portion is missing. Of around 62,000 clones listed, 95% to 97% are singletons. The sequenced sample was T cells isolated from PBMCs. The receptors stem from a human donor in good health.

The chain couples TRBV5-6 to TRBJ2-3, with D maybe TRBD2 (5 bases). The CDR3 has 14 amino acids. Trimming pared 2 bases from V and 4 bases from J, leaving 11 bases between. Germline loops: CDR1 SGHDT, CDR2 YYEEEE. CDR3 in DNA: TGTGCCAGCAGCTTTTCGGGGTATCCAGATACGCAGTATTTT. It specifies CASSFSGYPDTQYF.

The V and J genes are TRBV2 and TRBJ2-3; 8 bases agree with TRBD1. Germline V lookup: CDR1 SNHLY, CDR2 FYNNEI. The V segment lost 5 bases and the J segment 6 bases; nucleotides outside the gene matches: 10. The CDR3 is 15 residues long. The CDR3 DNA reads TGTGCCAGCAGTCACGGGACAGGTCGGGTGGATACGCAGTATTTT. Translated: CASSHGTGRVDTQYF.

The chain has TRBV5-5 and TRBJ2-2; 12 positions match TRBD2. From germline, CDR1 is SGHKS and CDR2 YYEKEE (reference sequence). Trimming at V came to 4 bases and at J to 2 bases, leaving 3 bases not matched to a gene. The CDR3 has 16 amino acids. The CDR3 loop reads CASSRLAGDNTGELFF. DNA for the CDR3: TGTGCCAGCAGCCGACTAGCGGGAGACAACACCGGGGAGCTGTTTTTT.

The genes are TRBV28 and TRBJ2-7; the D is unclear. The CDR3 is 16 amino acids. Germline values: CDR1 MDHEN, CDR2 SYDVKM. Trimming stripped 6 bases from V and 0 bases from J, with 18 bases between. The CDR3 loop is CASRPFLRGSSYEQYF. CDR3 nucleotides: TGTGCCAGCAGACCCTTCCTTCGAGGAAGCTCCTACGAGCAGTACTTC.

The chain combines TRBV9 with TRBJ2-1, with D uncertain. Per germline, CDR1 SGDLS and CDR2 YYNGEE. CDR3 length equals 15 residues. Trimming stripped 1 base from V and 2 bases from J, with 10 bases between. As DNA, the CDR3 is TGTGCCAGCAGCGTAAGCTTCTATACCTACAATGAGCAGTTCTTC. Translation: CASSVSFYTYNEQFF. Full variable domain (outside the CDR3, taken from reference TRBV9 and TRBJ2-1): DSGVTQTPKHLITATGQRVTLRCSPRSGDLSVYWYQQSLDQGLQFLIQYYNGEERAKGNILERFSAQQFPDLHSELNLSSLELGDSALYFCASSVSFYTYNEQFFGPGTRLTVL.

The chain combines TRBV6-1 with TRBJ1-2, with D possibly being TRBD1 (6 bases). The CDR3 covers 16 residues. Trimming shortened V by 4 bases and J by 0 bases, and 15 bases separated the two germline ends. The germline gives CDR1 MNHNS, CDR2 SASEGT. Here the CDR3 reads CASSGPLRTANYGYTF. CDR3 DNA sequence: TGTGCCAGCAGTGGACCCTTAAGGACAGCTAACTATGGCTACACCTTC.

The V and J genes are TRBV18 and TRBJ2-7; D may be TRBD1 (7 bases). V shed 3 bases and J shed 1 base, with 16 bases lying between them. The CDR3 spans 16 residues. Germline V CDR1 and CDR2: KGHSH, LQKENI. The CDR3 here is CASSPSGGTASYEQYF. In DNA form, the CDR3 reads TGTGCCAGCTCACCCTCTGGCGGGACAGCGTCCTACGAGCAGTACTTC.

The rearrangement joins TRBV14 to TRBJ2-1; D may be TRBD1 (6 bases). Germline CDR1 is SGHDN and CDR2 is FVKESK. Trimming took 1 base from V and 0 from J, leaving 10 bases between them. The CDR3 is made up of 16 amino acids. In nucleotides, the CDR3 is TGTGCCAGCAGCCAAGTGGGGGCTAGCTCCTACAATGAGCAGTTCTTC. It translates to CASSQVGASSYNEQFF.